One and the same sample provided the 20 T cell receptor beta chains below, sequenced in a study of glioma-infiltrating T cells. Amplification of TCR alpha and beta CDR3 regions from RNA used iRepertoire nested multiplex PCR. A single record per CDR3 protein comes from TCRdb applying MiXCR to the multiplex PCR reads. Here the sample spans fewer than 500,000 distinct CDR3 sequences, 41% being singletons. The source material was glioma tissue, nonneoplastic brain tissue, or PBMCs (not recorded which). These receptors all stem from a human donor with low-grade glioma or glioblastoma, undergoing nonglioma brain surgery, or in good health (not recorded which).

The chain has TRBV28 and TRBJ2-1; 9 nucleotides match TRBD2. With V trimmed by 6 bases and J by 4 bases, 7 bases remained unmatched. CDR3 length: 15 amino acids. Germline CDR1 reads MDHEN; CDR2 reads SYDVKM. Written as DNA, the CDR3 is TGTGCCAGCAGATATAGACTAGCGGTGTACAATGAGCAGTTCTTC. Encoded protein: CASRYRLAVYNEQFF.

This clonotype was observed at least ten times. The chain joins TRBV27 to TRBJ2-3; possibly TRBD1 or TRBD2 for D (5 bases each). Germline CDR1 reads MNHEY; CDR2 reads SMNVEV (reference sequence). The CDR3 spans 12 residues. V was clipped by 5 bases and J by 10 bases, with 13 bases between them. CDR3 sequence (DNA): TGTGCCAGCAGTGGGACCCCCAGGGCGCAGTATTTT. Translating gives CASSGTPRAQYF.

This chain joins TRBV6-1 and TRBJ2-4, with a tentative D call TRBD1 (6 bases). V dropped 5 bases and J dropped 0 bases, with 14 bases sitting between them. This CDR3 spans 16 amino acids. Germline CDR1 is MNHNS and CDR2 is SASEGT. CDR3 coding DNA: TGTGCCAGCAGTTCCGAGGGACACCTAGCCAAAAACATTCAGTACTTC. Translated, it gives CASSSEGHLAKNIQYF.

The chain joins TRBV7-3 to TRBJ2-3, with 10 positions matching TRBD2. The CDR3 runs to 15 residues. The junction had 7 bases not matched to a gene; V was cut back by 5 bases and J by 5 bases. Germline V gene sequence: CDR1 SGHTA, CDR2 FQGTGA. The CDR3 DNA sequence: TGTGCCAGCAGCCAACAAAGCGGGAGGGGAGATACGCAGTATTTT. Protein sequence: CASSQQSGRGDTQYF.

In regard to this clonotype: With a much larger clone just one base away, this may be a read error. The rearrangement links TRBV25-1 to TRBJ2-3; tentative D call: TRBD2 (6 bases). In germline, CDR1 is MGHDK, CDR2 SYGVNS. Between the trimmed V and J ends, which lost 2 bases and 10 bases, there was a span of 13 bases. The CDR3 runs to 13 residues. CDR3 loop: CASSEATRAPQYF. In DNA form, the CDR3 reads TGTGCCAGCAGTGAAGCGACTAGGGCTCCGCAGTATTTT.

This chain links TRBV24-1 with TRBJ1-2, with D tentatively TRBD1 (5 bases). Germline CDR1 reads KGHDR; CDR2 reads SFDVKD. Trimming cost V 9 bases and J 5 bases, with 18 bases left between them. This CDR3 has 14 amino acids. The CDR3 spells CATASTEGAYGYTF. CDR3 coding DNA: TGTGCCACCGCCTCCACGGAAGGGGCTTATGGCTACACCTTC.

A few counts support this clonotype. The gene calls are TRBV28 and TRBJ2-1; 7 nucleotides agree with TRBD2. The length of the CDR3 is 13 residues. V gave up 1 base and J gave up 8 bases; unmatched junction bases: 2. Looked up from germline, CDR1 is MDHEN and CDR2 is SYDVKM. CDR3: CASSLFAGDEQFF. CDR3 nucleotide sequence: TGTGCCAGCAGTTTATTTGCGGGAGATGAGCAGTTCTTC.

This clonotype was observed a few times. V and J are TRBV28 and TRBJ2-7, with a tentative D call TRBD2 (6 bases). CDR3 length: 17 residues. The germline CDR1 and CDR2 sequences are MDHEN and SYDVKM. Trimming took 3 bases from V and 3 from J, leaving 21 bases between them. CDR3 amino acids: CASSLGLTREASYEQYF. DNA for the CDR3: TGTGCCAGCAGTTTGGGACTGACAAGGGAAGCTAGCTACGAGCAGTACTTC.

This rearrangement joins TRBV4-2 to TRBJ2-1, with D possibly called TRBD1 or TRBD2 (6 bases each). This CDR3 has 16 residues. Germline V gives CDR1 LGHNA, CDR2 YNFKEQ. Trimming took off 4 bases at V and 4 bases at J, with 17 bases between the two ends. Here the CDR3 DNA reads TGTGCCAGCAGCCCCGGGGGTGGCGGGACATACAATGAGCAGTTCTTC. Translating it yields CASSPGGGGTYNEQFF.

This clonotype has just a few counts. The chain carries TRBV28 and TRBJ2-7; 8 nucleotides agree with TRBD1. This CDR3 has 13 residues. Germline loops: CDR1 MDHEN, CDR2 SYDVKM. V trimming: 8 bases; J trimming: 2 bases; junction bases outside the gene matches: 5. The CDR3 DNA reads TGTGCCAGCGCGGTGGGACAGGCCTACGAGCAGTACTTC. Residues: CASAVGQAYEQYF.

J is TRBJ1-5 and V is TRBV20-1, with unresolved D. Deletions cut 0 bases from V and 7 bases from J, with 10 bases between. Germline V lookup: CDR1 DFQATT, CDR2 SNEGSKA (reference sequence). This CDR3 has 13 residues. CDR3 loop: CSARDRGSQPQHF. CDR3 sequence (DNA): TGCAGTGCTAGAGATCGAGGGAGCCAGCCCCAGCATTTT.

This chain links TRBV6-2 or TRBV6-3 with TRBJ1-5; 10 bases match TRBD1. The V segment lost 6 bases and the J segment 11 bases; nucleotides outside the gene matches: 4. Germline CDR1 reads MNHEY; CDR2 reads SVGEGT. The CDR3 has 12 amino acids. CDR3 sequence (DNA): TGTGCCAGCAGCGGGACAGGGGAGGCCCAGCATTTT. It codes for CASSGTGEAQHF.

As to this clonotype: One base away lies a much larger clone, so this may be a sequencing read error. CDR3 in DNA: TGTGCCACCATCAGAGACCTGGGACAGACATACAATGAGCAGTTCTTC. This encodes CATIRDLGQTYNEQFF. This sequence joins TRBV15 and TRBJ2-1; 7 bases align to TRBD1. The length of the CDR3 is 16 residues. Germline V lookup: CDR1 LNHNV, CDR2 YYDKDF (reference sequence).

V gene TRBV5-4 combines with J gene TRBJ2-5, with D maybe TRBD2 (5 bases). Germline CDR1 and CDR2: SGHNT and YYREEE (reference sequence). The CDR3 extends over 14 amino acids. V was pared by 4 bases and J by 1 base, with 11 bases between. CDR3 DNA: TGTGCCAGCAGCGCACCCGGGATCCAAGAGACCCAGTACTTC. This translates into CASSAPGIQETQYF.

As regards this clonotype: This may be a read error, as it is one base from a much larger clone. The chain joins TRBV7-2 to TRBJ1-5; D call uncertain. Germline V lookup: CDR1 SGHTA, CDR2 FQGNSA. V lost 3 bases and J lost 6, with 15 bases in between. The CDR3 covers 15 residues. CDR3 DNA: TGTGCCAGCAGCTTGGAGCAGATAAGGAGTCAGCCCCAGCATTTT. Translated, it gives CASSLEQIRSQPQHF.

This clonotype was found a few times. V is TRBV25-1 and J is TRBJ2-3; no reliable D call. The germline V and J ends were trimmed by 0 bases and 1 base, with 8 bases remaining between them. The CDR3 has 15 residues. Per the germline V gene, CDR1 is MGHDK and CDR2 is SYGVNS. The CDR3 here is CASSEYSLGTDTQYF. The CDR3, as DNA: TGTGCCAGCAGTGAATACTCCCTCGGCACAGATACGCAGTATTTT.

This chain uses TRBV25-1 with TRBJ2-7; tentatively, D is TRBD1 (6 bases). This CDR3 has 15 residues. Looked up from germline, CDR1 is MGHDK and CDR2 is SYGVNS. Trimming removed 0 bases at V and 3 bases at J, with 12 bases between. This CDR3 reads CASSEYAGAHYEQYF. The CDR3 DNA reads TGTGCCAGCAGTGAATATGCAGGGGCACACTACGAGCAGTACTTC.

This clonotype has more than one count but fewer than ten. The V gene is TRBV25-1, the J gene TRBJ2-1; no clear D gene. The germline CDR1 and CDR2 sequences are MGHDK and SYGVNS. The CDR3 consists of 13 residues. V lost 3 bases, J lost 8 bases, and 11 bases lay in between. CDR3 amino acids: CASSELGTHEQFF. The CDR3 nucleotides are TGTGCCAGCAGTGAGCTCGGTACCCATGAGCAGTTCTTC.

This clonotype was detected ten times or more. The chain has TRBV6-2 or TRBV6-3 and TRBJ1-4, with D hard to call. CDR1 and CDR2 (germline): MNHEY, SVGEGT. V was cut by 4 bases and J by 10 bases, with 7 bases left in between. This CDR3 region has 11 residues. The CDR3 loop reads CASSSSGKLFF. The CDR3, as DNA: TGTGCCAGCAGTTCAAGTGGAAAACTGTTTTTT.

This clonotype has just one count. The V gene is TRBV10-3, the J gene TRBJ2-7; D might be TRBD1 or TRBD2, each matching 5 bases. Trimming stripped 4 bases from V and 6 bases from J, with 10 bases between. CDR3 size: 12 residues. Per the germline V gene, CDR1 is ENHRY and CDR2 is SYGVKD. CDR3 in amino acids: CAISGGTFEQYF. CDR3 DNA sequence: TGTGCCATCAGTGGGGGGACGTTCGAGCAGTACTTC.